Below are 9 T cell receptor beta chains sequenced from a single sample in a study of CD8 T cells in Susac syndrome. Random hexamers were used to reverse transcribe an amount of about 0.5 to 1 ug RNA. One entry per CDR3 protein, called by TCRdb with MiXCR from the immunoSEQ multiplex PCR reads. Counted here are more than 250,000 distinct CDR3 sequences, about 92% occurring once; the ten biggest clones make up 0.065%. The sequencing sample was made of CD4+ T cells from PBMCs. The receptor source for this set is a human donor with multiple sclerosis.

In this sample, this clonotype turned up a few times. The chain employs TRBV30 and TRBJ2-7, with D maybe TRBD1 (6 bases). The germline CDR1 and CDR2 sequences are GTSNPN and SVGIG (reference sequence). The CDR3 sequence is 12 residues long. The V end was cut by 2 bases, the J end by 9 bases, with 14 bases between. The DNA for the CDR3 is TGTGCCTGGAGTTCCAGGACAGTAGGGCAGTACTTC. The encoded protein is CAWSSRTVGQYF. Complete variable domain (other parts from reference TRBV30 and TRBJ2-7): SQTIHQWPATLVQPVGSPLSLECTVEGTSNPNLYWYRQAAGRGLQLLFYSVGIGQISSEVPQNLSASRPQDRQFILSSKKLLLSDSGFYLCAWSSRTVGQYFGPGTRLTVT.

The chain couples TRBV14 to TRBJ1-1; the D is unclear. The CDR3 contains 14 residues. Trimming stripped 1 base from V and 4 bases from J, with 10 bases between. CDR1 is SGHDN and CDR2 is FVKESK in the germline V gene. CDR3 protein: CASSQVRQLTEAFF. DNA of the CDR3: TGTGCCAGCAGCCAAGTGCGCCAGCTCACTGAAGCTTTCTTT.

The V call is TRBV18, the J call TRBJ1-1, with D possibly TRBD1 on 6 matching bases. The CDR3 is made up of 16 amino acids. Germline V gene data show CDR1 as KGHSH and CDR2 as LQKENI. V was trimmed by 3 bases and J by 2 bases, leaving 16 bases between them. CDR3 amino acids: CASSPMMAGANTEAFF. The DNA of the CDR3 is TGTGCCAGCTCACCCATGATGGCAGGGGCCAACACTGAAGCTTTCTTT. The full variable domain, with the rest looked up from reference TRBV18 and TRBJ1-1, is NAGVMQNPRHLVRRRGQEARLRCSPMKGHSHVYWYRQLPEEGLKFMVYLQKENIIDESGMPKERFSAEFPKEGPSILRIQQVVRGDSAAYFCASSPMMAGANTEAFFGQGTRLTVV.

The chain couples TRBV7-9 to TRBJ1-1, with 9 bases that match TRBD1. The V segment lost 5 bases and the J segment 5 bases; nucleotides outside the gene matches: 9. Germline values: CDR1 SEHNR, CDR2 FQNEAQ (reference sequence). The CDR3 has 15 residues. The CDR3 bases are TGTGCCAGCAGCCCTTACAGGGGGCGAGATACTGAAGCTTTCTTT. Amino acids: CASSPYRGRDTEAFF.

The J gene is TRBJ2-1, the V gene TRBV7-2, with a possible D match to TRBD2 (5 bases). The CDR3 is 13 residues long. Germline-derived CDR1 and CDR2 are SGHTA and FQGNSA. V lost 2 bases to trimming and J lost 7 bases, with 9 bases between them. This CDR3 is CASSLTSANEQFF. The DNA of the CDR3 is TGTGCCAGCAGCTTAACTAGTGCAAATGAGCAGTTCTTC.

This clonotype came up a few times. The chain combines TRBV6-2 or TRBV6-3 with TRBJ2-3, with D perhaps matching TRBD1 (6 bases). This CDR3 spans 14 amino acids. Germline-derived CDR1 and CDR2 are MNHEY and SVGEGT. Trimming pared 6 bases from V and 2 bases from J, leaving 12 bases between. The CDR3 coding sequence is TGTGCCAGCAGACTCGGACAGTCCACAGATACGCAGTATTTT. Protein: CASRLGQSTDTQYF.

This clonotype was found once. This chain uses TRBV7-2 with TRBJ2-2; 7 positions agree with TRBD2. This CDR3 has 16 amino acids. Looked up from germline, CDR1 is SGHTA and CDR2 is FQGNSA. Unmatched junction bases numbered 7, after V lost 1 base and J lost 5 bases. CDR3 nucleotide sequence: TGTGCCAGCAGCTTAGAGGGGACTATCAAGACCGGGGAGCTGTTTTTT. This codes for CASSLEGTIKTGELFF.

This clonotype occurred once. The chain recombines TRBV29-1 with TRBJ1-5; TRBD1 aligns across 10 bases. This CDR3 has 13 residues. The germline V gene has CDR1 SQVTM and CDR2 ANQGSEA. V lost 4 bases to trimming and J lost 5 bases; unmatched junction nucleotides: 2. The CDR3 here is CSVATGGYQPQHF. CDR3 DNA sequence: TGCAGCGTTGCGACAGGGGGCTATCAGCCCCAGCATTTT.

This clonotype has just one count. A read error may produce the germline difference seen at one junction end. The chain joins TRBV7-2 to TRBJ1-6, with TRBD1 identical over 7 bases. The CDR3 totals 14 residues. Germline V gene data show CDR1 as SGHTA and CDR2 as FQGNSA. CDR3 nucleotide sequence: TGTGCCAGCAACTTAAGACAGGGCGCCTCACCCCTCCACTTT. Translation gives CASNLRQGASPLHF. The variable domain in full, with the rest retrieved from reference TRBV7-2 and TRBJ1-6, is GAGVSQSPSNKVTEKGKDVELRCDPISGHTALYWYRQSLGQGLEFLIYFQGNSAPDKSGLPSDRFSAERTGGSVSTLTIQRTQQEDSAVYLCASNLRQGASPLHFGNGTRLTVT.